This T cell receptor (beta chain) was found in a study of cytomegalovirus exposure and HLA in healthy donors. General study findings and limits: No immune exposure information besides CMV serostatus was available. TCR beta V segments were, for the most part, productive about 87% or about 30% of the time in an earlier analysis.

V lost 6 bases to trimming and J lost 6 bases, with 9 bases between them. CDR1 MDHEN and CDR2 SYDVKM come from the germline V gene. The CDR3 sequence is 12 residues long. Vbeta (60) and Jbeta (13) primers were used in the PCR. The assay was immunoSEQ multiplex PCR, and TCRdb's table has in-frame clones only and misses some. The sample includes some 160,000 clones, roughly 84% of them seen just once. As regards this clone: Its target is not known.

The material sequenced was PBMCs. The receptor's source is a boy between 2 and 15 years old in good health and CMV-seronegative. The J gene is TRBJ2-1, the V gene TRBV28, with a weak D call TRBD2 (6 bases). For the CDR3, the DNA is TGTGCCAGCAGAGGGACTCTCAATGAGCAGTTCTTC. Protein: CASRGTLNEQFF.